This TCR beta chain comes out of a study of blood T cell repertoires in COVID-19. Overall study context: COVID-19 samples, acute and convalescent, were from the United States, Italy and Spain. Nucleic acid was either cDNA or gDNA, and it came from T cells, B-cell-depleted T cells, or PBMCs.

Per germline, CDR1 KGHSH and CDR2 LQKENI. The CDR3 is 14 residues long. Losses at the gene ends were 5 bases for V and 5 bases for J; bases not matched to a gene: 7. In the study's own analysis: Nucleated cell counts were estimated from reference gene primer amplification. Profiled with immunoSEQ multiplex PCR; TCRdb holds only in-frame clones, not every one. V and J calls and clone size come straight from that table; D and trimming were deduced from the DNA. Of more than 250,000 clones listed, around 92% are singletons. The specimen sequenced was peripheral blood. J is TRBJ1-1 and V is TRBV18, with TRBD1 matching over 8 bases. The TCR comes from a man younger than 35 who had recovered from COVID-19. The CDR3 reads CASSATGGRTEAFF. CDR3 nucleotide sequence: TGTGCCAGCTCAGCAACAGGGGGACGGACTGAAGCTTTCTTT.